This is a list of T cell receptor beta chains from one sample in a study of blood T cell repertoires in COVID-19. The data were produced by immunoSEQ multiplex PCR, yet TCRdb's version contains in-frame clones alone and is incomplete. The sample yields about 480,000 clones, roughly 89% seen once. The sequenced material came from peripheral blood. The receptors here all came from a man aged 18 to 35 with COVID-19, enrolled during active disease. Each CDR3 is given with its conserved first and last residue. D genes are given only for firm matches. Clone size is shown for a subset of rows, as once, few, many or a class of expanded clone.

j_call | clone_size | d_call | v_call | cdr3_nt | cdr3_aa
TRBJ2-5 | . | . | TRBV28 | TGTGCCAGCAGTACGACGACAAATACCGAGACCCAGTACTTC | CASSTTTNTETQYF
TRBJ2-7 | . | TRBD1 | TRBV4-1 | TGCGCCAGCAGCGTCGTTTCCGGGACAGCCTCCTACGAGCAGTACTTC | CASSVVSGTASYEQYF
TRBJ1-2 | once | . | TRBV30 | TGTGCCATCGCCGGGGCTAACTATGGCTACACCTTC | CAIAGANYGYTF
TRBJ1-2 | . | . | TRBV9 | TGTGCCAGCAGCTTCACAGGGTATCAGGGCTACACCTTC | CASSFTGYQGYTF
TRBJ2-7 | few | . | TRBV6-1 | TGTGCCAGCAGTGAACCTGTGCGGGACTCTCCCAAGCAGTACTTC | CASSEPVRDSPKQYF
TRBJ2-1 | . | . | TRBV19 | TGTGCCAGTAGCCCCCACGGAGCAACCAATGCGAATGAGCAGTTCTTC | CASSPHGATNANEQFF
TRBJ2-6 | . | TRBD1 | TRBV27 | TGTGCCAGCAGACGGACAGGTACACTGCTCTGGGGGGCCAACGTCCTGACTTTC | CASRRTGTLLWGANVLTF
TRBJ1-2 | . | . | TRBV6-5 | TGTGCCAGCAGCCGAAGTCCGTTGAGGATCTATGGCTACACCTTC | CASSRSPLRIYGYTF
TRBJ1-2 | . | . | TRBV11-3 | TGTGCCAGCAGCCAGGATGGCTATGGCTACACCTTC | CASSQDGYGYTF
TRBJ2-3 | . | TRBD2 | TRBV19 | TGTGCCAGTAGTGAGACTAGCGGGGGGGAGGATACGCAGTATTTT | CASSETSGGEDTQYF
TRBJ1-1 | . | . | TRBV27 | TGTGCCAGCAGTTACAGGTTGAACACTGAAGCTTTCTTT | CASSYRLNTEAFF
TRBJ2-2 | . | . | TRBV18 | TGTGCCAGCTCAGACTCCCGGGGAGCCGGGGAGCTGTTTTTT | CASSDSRGAGELFF
TRBJ1-5 | . | . | TRBV28 | TGTGCCAGCAGTTGGCGGGGCCAAAATCAGCCCCAGCATTTT | CASSWRGQNQPQHF
TRBJ2-7 | few | TRBD2 | TRBV30 | TGTGCCTGGAGTGTAGCGGGAGGTTACGAGCAGTACTTC | CAWSVAGGYEQYF
TRBJ2-1 | once | . | TRBV19 | TGTGCCAGTAGGACAGAGCGAAGTATCGATGAGCAGTTCTTC | CASRTERSIDEQFF
TRBJ2-2 | . | . | TRBV24-1 | TGTGCCACCAGTGTGGCGGGCACCGGGGAGCTGTTTTTT | CATSVAGTGELFF